Detailed here is one TCR beta chain. Its antigen is as yet unknown. The data were taken from a study of graft-versus-host responses after intestinal transplantation. Produced via immunoSEQ multiplex PCR; TCRdb's table is partial and in-frame only. This sample has about 100,000 clones, with 90% to 95% found just once. Trimming took 7 bases from V and 8 from J; bases not matched to a gene: 11. Germline loops: CDR1 SGDLS, CDR2 YYNGEE. The CDR3 totals 13 residues. The J gene is TRBJ1-2, the V gene TRBV9, with 7 nucleotides matching TRBD1. This clonotype was sampled from a human donor who was the organ donor for an intestinal transplant. The sequencing used unstimulated CD4+ T cells sorted from spleen or lymph node cells, collected before transplant. The CDR3, as DNA: TGTGCCAGCCGACCGACAGGGTTGGGCGGCTACACCTTC. Protein: CASRPTGLGGYTF.